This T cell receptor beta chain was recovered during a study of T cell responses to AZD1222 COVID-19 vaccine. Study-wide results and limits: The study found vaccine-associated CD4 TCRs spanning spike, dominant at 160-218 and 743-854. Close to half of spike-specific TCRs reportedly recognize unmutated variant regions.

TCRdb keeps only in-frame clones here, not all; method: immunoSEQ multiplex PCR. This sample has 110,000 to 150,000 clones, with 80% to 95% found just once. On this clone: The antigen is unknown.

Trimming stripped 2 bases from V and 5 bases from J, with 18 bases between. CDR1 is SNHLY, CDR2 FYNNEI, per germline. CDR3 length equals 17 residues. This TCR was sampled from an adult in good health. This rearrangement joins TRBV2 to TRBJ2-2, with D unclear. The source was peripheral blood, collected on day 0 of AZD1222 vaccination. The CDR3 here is CASSETSGSLYTGELFF. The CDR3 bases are TGTGCCAGCAGTGAAACCTCGGGCAGCCTTTATACCGGGGAGCTGTTTTTT.